The clone carrying this TCR beta chain was seen more than once but under ten times. Its antigen is as yet unknown. Profiling relied on immunoSEQ multiplex PCR, and the TCRdb table lists in-frame clones only, not all of them. Here the sample spans some 740,000 clones, about 91% being singletons. The source of the sample is a study of shared clonotypes between healthy human individuals. This CDR3 is 14 amino acids long. Per germline, CDR1 MRHNA and CDR2 SNTAGT. Trimming removed 5 bases from V and 1 base from J, with 11 bases in between. General observations from the study: Deeper or shallower sequencing was expected to change how clonotypes are shared among donors. The genetic and exposure-history diversity represented was limited by few donors. Larger richness was generally estimated for naive than memory subsets. Clonotypes shared by all four sorted-subset donors had higher generation probabilities than non-shared clonotypes.

Naive CD8 isolation took CD45RO-negative cells positively selected for CCR7 and excluded terminally differentiated effector memory CD45RA+ cells. Sequencing was carried out using naive CD8+ T cells sorted from blood. The chain links TRBV6-4 to TRBJ1-1, with D perhaps TRBD1 (6 bases). This receptor was obtained from a young man in good health. The CDR3 is CASSPGHWNTEAFF. Here the CDR3 DNA reads TGTGCCAGCAGTCCGGGACATTGGAACACTGAAGCTTTCTTT.